One sample yielded the 28 T cell receptor beta chains listed below, sequenced in a study of prognosis after radiotherapy for stage I lung cancer. With two-round multiplex PCR, TCR beta CDR3 sequences were amplified from genomic DNA. The authors ran first-round PCR with primers specific to each TRBV and TRBJ gene. TCRdb redid the calling of the multiplex PCR reads with MiXCR, one entry per CDR3 protein. This table holds fewer than 35,000 distinct CDR3 sequences, 48% found once. The sample in question was PBMCs, obtained before or after stereotactic body radiation therapy (not recorded which). The receptors were sampled from a donor over 45 with non-small cell lung cancer.

In its sample, this clonotype was seen many times. The chain recombines TRBV7-2 with TRBJ1-2, with D hard to call. The length of the CDR3 is 13 residues. Trimming cost V 6 bases and J 8 bases, with 16 bases left between them. The germline gives CDR1 SGHTA, CDR2 FQGNSA. The DNA of the CDR3 is TGTGCCAGCAGACCCTCGGCCACCGAGGGCTACACCTTC. The encoded protein is CASRPSATEGYTF.

A note on this clonotype: This likely traces to a read error, being one base from a far larger clone. V usage is TRBV6-2 or TRBV6-3 and J usage is TRBJ2-5; weak D call: TRBD1 (6 bases). Germline V lookup: CDR1 MNHEY, CDR2 SVGEGT. There are 14 residues in the CDR3. This chain's CDR3 is CASSTGQPYNEQLF. The CDR3 DNA sequence: TGTGCCAGCAGTACCGGACAGCCCTACAATGAGCAGTTATTC.

This clonotype was found once. At one end the junction does not follow the germline gene, possibly because of a read error. The J gene is TRBJ2-1, the V gene TRBV11-2, with 8 bases aligning to TRBD2. The CDR3 loop spans 14 amino acids. Germline values: CDR1 SGHAT, CDR2 FQNNGV. The CDR3 protein is CASSLGTRRDDQFF. The DNA for the CDR3 is TGCGCCAGCAGCTTGGGGACTAGGAGGGACGATCAGTTCTTC. Full variable domain (missing parts from reference TRBV11-2 and TRBJ2-1): EAGVAQSPRYKIIEKRQSVAFWCNPISGHATLYWYQQILGQGPKLLIQFQNNGVVDDSQLPKDRFSAERLKGVDSTLKIQPAKLEDSAVYLCASSLGTRRDDQFFGPGTRLTVL.

This clonotype has ten or more counts. The V and J genes are TRBV30 and TRBJ2-7; 9 bases map to TRBD1. There are 15 residues in the CDR3. Trimming at V came to 3 bases and at J to 9 bases, leaving 15 bases not matched to a gene. The germline V gene encodes CDR1 GTSNPN and CDR2 SVGIG (reference sequence). CDR3 sequence (DNA): TGTGCCTGGAGATACCCGGGACAGGGCTTCAACGGGCAGTACTTC. Residues: CAWRYPGQGFNGQYF.

There are a few counts of this clonotype. Here the CDR3 DNA reads TGTGCCGCCCGACAGGGCCCTCGCACCCCCCAAGAGACCCAGTACTTC. Its protein is CAARQGPRTPQETQYF. This rearrangement joins TRBV10-3 to TRBJ2-5; 7 nucleotides match TRBD1. The V segment lost 11 bases and the J segment 1 base; nucleotides outside the gene matches: 16. The CDR3 totals 16 residues. CDR1 and CDR2 (germline): ENHRY, SYGVKD.

The chain uses TRBV6-1 and TRBJ2-1, with 7 bases that match TRBD2. CDR1 and CDR2 from the germline V gene are MNHNS and SASEGT. CDR3 length: 12 amino acids. Trimming cost V 5 bases and J 9 bases; bases outside gene matches: 4. CDR3 in amino acids: CASSPGGGEQFF. In DNA, the CDR3 is TGTGCCAGCAGTCCGGGCGGGGGTGAGCAGTTCTTC.

Comments on this clonotype: With only one base between it and a far larger clone, this is likely a read error. The V gene is TRBV6-1, the J gene TRBJ2-5; D possibly corresponds to TRBD2 (5 bases). V lost 5 bases and J lost 9, with 22 bases in between. Germline V lookup: CDR1 MNHNS, CDR2 SASEGT. The CDR3 has 15 residues. CDR3 sequence (DNA): TGTGCCAGCAGTTACATTTCAGCGGTCCTTGGGGCCCAGTACTTC. This codes for CASSYISAVLGAQYF.

The rearrangement uses TRBV7-2 and TRBJ1-2, with D unclear. Germline V gene lookup returns CDR1 SGHTA and CDR2 FQGNSA. The CDR3 has 13 amino acids. Trimming took off 1 base at V and 7 bases at J, with 10 bases between the two ends. The CDR3 reads CASSLVAQIGYTF. The CDR3 DNA sequence: TGTGCCAGCAGCTTAGTTGCCCAAATTGGCTACACCTTC.

This clonotype was seen ten or more times. The chain employs TRBV14 and TRBJ2-3; perhaps TRBD1 as D (6 bases). The V end was cut by 0 bases, the J end by 5 bases, with 9 bases between. This CDR3 is built from 14 residues. The germline gives CDR1 SGHDN, CDR2 FVKESK. CDR3 sequence reads: CASSQDRGIDTQYF. CDR3 coding DNA: TGTGCCAGCAGCCAAGACAGGGGAATAGATACGCAGTATTTT.

Many counts were recorded for this clonotype. The rearrangement uses TRBV9 and TRBJ2-7; 7 positions agree with TRBD1. Losses at the gene ends were 4 bases for V and 0 bases for J; bases not matched to a gene: 4. Germline values: CDR1 SGDLS, CDR2 YYNGEE. The CDR3 is 14 amino acids. CDR3 protein: CASSPGTASYEQYF. CDR3 DNA sequence: TGTGCCAGCAGCCCAGGGACAGCCTCCTACGAGCAGTACTTC.

This clonotype was detected ten times or more. The CDR3 DNA reads as TGCGCCAGCAGCGGTGGAACGCCGGGTAACGAGCAGTACTTC. It encodes CASSGGTPGNEQYF. The chain carries TRBV5-1 and TRBJ2-7; unclear D gene. V was shortened by 4 bases and J by 5 bases, with 16 bases between the two germline ends. The CDR3 is 14 residues long. The germline gives CDR1 SGHRS, CDR2 YFSETQ. Variable domain in full (rest from reference TRBV5-1 and TRBJ2-7): KAGVTQTPRYLIKTRGQQVTLSCSPISGHRSVSWYQQTPGQGLQFLFEYFSETQRNKGNFPGRFSGRQFSNSRSEMNVSTLELGDSALYLCASSGGTPGNEQYFGPGTRLTVT.

This clonotype has ten or more counts. This chain uses TRBV7-9 with TRBJ2-7, with D uncertain. The germline V gene encodes CDR1 SEHNR and CDR2 FQNEAQ (reference sequence). This CDR3 contains 14 residues. V was cut by 7 bases and J by 0 bases, with 13 bases left in between. The chain's CDR3 is CASTTSVSSYEQYF. The CDR3 DNA reads TGTGCCAGCACCACCTCGGTCAGCTCCTACGAGCAGTACTTC.

This clonotype was counted ten times or more. The gene calls are TRBV28 and TRBJ2-7; 7 bases fit TRBD2. This CDR3 is built from 17 residues. Germline CDR1 reads MDHEN; CDR2 reads SYDVKM. V lost 5 bases, J lost 2 bases, and 15 bases stayed unmatched. The CDR3 protein is CASSGWRRLAYAYEQYF. DNA of the CDR3: TGTGCCAGCAGTGGTTGGCGGAGACTAGCTTATGCCTACGAGCAGTACTTC.

This clonotype is categorized as medium-sized. V usage is TRBV20-1 and J usage is TRBJ2-7, with 10 positions matching TRBD2. Trimming removed 2 bases from V and 7 bases from J; junction bases left unmatched: 5. Germline values: CDR1 DFQATT, CDR2 SNEGSKA (reference sequence). This CDR3 has 13 residues. The CDR3 sequence is CSARHLAGVEQYF. In DNA form, the CDR3 reads TGCAGTGCTAGACACCTAGCGGGAGTGGAGCAGTACTTC.

This clonotype is termed medium-sized. CDR3 loop: CASSFARADYGYTF. CDR3 in DNA: TGTGCCAGCAGTTTCGCCAGGGCTGACTATGGCTACACCTTC. The chain has TRBV12-3 or TRBV12-4 and TRBJ1-2; D is perhaps TRBD1 (5 bases). The V end was cut by 3 bases, the J end by 3 bases, with 11 bases between. This CDR3 spans 14 amino acids.

V usage is TRBV5-1 and J usage is TRBJ2-3, with 14 bases matching TRBD2. The CDR3 contains 18 residues. V dropped 5 bases and J dropped 6; count of bases not matched to a gene: 14. CDR1 is SGHRS and CDR2 is YFSETQ in the germline V gene. The CDR3 sequence: CASSNRLGRLAGGDTQYF. CDR3 in DNA: TGCGCCAGCAGTAACCGCCTAGGGCGACTAGCGGGAGGGGATACGCAGTATTTT.

This chain connects TRBV5-1 to TRBJ2-1; possible D gene TRBD2, 7 bases. V lost 3 bases to trimming and J lost 8 bases, with 18 bases between them. The germline CDR1 and CDR2 sequences are SGHRS and YFSETQ. The CDR3 has 15 residues. This chain's CDR3 is CASSSRSAGAHEQFF. CDR3 DNA: TGCGCCAGCAGCTCCCGAAGCGCGGGGGCGCATGAGCAGTTCTTC.

The V and J genes are TRBV28 and TRBJ2-7; D perhaps matches TRBD1 (6 bases). Trimming stripped 6 bases from V and 9 bases from J, with 15 bases between. Germline V CDR1 and CDR2: MDHEN, SYDVKM. The CDR3 spans 12 residues. CDR3 bases: TGTGCCAGCAGCCCCACAGGGACCTGGCAGTACTTC. Protein sequence: CASSPTGTWQYF.

Remarks on this clonotype: The germline gene is not matched at one end of the junction; a read error may be the cause. The chain carries TRBV20-1 and TRBJ2-7, with D perhaps matching TRBD1 or TRBD2 (5 bases each). Germline lookup yields CDR1 DFQATT and CDR2 SNEGSKA (reference sequence). This CDR3 is 13 amino acids long. The CDR3, as DNA: TGCAGTGCTAGGGGGGATAACTCCTACGAGCATTACTTC. Encoded protein: CSARGDNSYEHYF.

This clonotype was detected ten times or more. The chain links TRBV12-5 to TRBJ2-3; the match to TRBD2 covers 7 bases. The V gene end was trimmed by 5 bases and the J gene end by 4 bases; junction bases not matched to a gene: 3. The CDR3 length is 13 residues. CDR1 and CDR2 (germline): LGHNT, FRNRAP. CDR3 sequence (DNA): TGTGCTAGTGGTAGGACTAGACCAGATACGCAGTATTTT. Encoded protein: CASGRTRPDTQYF.

This clonotype appeared many times. The chain recombines TRBV5-6 with TRBJ1-1, with a tentative D call TRBD1 (5 bases). The CDR3 covers 13 residues. The V gene's germline CDR1 is SGHDT and CDR2 YYEEEE. V lost 4 bases and J lost 7, with 14 bases in between. CDR3 protein: CASSGDSTGEAFF. Here the CDR3 DNA reads TGTGCCAGCAGCGGGGATTCTACAGGTGAAGCTTTCTTT.

This clonotype was picked up many times. Sequence at one end of the junction differs from germline and may be a read error. The rearrangement uses TRBV4-2 and TRBJ2-7; weak D call: TRBD2 (5 bases). Per the germline V gene, CDR1 is LGHNA and CDR2 is YNFKEQ. This CDR3 contains 14 residues. The DNA of the CDR3 is TGCGCCAGCAGCCAAGATGGGAGCTCCTACGAGCAGTACTTC. Its protein is CASSQDGSSYEQYF.

This clonotype was seen ten or more times. This chain links TRBV28 with TRBJ2-2; 10 nucleotides align to TRBD2. Germline loops: CDR1 MDHEN, CDR2 SYDVKM. V was clipped by 3 bases and J by 8 bases; unmatched bases: 6. This CDR3 has 15 residues. The CDR3 DNA reads as TGTGCCAGCAGTTTCCCTAGCGGGAGTAAAGGGGAGCTGTTTTTT. Protein product: CASSFPSGSKGELFF.

Notes on this clonotype: A far larger clone is only one base removed, so a read error is likely. The CDR3, as DNA: TGTGCCAGCAGCGCTACGGGAGGGCATTACAATGAGCATTTCTTC. Translating it yields CASSATGGHYNEHFF. V is TRBV9 and J is TRBJ2-5, with TRBD2 identical over 8 bases. There are 15 residues in the CDR3. Per germline, CDR1 SGDLS and CDR2 YYNGEE.

V and J are TRBV6-2 or TRBV6-3 and TRBJ2-7; D is possibly TRBD1 (6 bases). The CDR3 contains 13 residues. Deletions cut 8 bases from V and 2 bases from J, with 13 bases between. Germline loops: CDR1 MNHEY, CDR2 SVGEGT. For the CDR3, the DNA is TGTGCCAGCCGACAGGACCCCACCTACGAGCAGTACTTC. It codes for CASRQDPTYEQYF.

The genes are TRBV24-1 and TRBJ2-2, with a weak D call TRBD2 (6 bases). There are 14 residues in the CDR3. Germline CDR1 and CDR2: KGHDR and SFDVKD. V lost 6 bases, J lost 5 bases, and 12 bases lay in between. The CDR3 nucleotides read TGTGCCACCAGTAGCGTGGAGGGTACCGGGGAGCTGTTTTTT. Encoded protein: CATSSVEGTGELFF.

V is TRBV6-1 and J is TRBJ1-3; D not certain. The germline V gene encodes CDR1 MNHNS and CDR2 SASEGT. The CDR3 has 15 amino acids. Trimming removed 4 bases at V and 2 bases at J, with 12 bases between. DNA for the CDR3: TGTGCCAGCAGTGGACTGATCGTGACTGGAAACACCATATATTTT. Residues: CASSGLIVTGNTIYF.

This clonotype was detected ten times or more. The J gene is TRBJ1-1, the V gene TRBV19; D might be TRBD1 (5 bases). V lost 7 bases and J 5 bases, leaving 14 bases between the germline ends. The CDR3 runs to 13 residues. Per germline, CDR1 LNHDA and CDR2 SQIVND (reference sequence). CDR3 DNA sequence: TGTGCCAGTACCGACGGGTGGGGGACTGAAGCTTTCTTT. This encodes CASTDGWGTEAFF.